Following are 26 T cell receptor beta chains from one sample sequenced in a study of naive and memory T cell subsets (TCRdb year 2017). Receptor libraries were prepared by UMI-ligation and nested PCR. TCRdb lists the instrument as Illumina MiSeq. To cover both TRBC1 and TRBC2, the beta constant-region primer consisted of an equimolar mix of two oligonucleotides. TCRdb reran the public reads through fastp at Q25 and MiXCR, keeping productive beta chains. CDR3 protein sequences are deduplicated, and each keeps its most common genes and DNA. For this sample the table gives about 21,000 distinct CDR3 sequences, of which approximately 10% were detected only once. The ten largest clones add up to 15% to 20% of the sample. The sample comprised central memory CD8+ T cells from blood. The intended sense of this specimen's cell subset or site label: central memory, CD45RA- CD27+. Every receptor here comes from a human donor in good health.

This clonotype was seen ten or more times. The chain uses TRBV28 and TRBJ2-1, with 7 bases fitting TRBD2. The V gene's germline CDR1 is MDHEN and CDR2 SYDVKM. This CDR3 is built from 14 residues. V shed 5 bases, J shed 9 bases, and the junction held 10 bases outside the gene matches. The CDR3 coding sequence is TGTGCCAGCAGTCGTCCTTCGCGGGAGATTGAGCAGTTCTTC. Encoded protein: CASSRPSREIEQFF.

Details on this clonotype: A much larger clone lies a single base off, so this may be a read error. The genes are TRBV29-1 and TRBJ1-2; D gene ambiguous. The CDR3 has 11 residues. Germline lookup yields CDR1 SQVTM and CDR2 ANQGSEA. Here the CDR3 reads CSVKEDHGYTF. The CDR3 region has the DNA TGCAGCGTTAAAGAGGACCATGGCTACACCTTC.

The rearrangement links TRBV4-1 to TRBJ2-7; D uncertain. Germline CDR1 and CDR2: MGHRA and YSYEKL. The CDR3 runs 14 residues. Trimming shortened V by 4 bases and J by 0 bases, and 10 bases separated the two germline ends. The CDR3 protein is CASSLDSSSYEQYF. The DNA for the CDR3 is TGCGCCAGCAGCCTAGACTCATCCTCCTACGAGCAGTACTTC.

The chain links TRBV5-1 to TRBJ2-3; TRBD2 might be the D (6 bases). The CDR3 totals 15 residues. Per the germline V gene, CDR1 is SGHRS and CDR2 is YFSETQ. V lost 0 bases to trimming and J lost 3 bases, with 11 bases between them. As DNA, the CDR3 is TGCGCCAGCAGCTTGGGACGGGGGAATACAGATACGCAGTATTTT. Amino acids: CASSLGRGNTDTQYF.

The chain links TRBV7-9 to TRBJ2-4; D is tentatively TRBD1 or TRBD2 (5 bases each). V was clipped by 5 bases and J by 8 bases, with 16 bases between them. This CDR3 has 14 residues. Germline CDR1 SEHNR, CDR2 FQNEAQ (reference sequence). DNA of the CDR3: TGTGCCAGCAGCCCCCCGGCAGGGCGGGACATTCAGTACTTC. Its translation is CASSPPAGRDIQYF.

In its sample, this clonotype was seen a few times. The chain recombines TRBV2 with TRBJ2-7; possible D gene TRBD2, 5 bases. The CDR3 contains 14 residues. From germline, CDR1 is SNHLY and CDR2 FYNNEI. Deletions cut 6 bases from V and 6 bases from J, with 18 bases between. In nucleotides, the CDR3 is TGTGCCAGCAGGGCCTGGACTGAAACCCCCGAGCAGTACTTC. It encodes CASRAWTETPEQYF.

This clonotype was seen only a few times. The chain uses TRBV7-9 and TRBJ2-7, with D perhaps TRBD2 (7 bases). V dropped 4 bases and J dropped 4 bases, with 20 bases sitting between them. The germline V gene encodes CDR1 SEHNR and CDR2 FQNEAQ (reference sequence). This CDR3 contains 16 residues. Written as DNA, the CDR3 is TGTGCCAGCAGCTCCCTCGAGGGGGGGAGAAAGTACGAGCAGTACTTC. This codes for CASSSLEGGRKYEQYF. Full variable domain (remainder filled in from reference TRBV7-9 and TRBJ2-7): DTGVSQNPRHKITKRGQNVTFRCDPISEHNRLYWYRQTLGQGPEFLTYFQNEAQLEKSRLLSDRFSAERPKGSFSTLEIQRTEQGDSAMYLCASSSLEGGRKYEQYFGPGTRLTVT.

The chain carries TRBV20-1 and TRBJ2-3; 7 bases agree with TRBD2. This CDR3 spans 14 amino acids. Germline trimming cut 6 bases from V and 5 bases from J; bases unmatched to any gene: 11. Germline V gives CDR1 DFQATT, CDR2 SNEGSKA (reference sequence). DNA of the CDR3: TGCAGTGCCCCCAGGTTGTTAGCGGGAGATACGCAGTATTTT. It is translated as CSAPRLLAGDTQYF.

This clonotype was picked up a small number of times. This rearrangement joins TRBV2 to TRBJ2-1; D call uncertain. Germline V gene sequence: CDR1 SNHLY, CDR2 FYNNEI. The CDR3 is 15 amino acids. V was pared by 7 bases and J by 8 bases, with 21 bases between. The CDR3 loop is CASKLYSRTIHEQFF. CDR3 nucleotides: TGTGCCAGCAAGTTATACAGCCGGACCATCCATGAGCAGTTCTTC.

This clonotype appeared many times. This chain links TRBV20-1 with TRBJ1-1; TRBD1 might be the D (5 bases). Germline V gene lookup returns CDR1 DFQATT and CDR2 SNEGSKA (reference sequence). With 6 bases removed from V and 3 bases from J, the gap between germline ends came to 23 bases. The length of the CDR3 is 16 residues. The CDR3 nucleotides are TGCAGTGCCGCGGGAGGGGTGAACGGTATAGACACTGAAGCTTTCTTT. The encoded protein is CSAAGGVNGIDTEAFF.

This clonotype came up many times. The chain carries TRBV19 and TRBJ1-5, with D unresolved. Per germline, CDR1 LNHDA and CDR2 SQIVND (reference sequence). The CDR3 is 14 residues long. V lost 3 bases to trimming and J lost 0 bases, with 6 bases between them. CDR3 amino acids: CASSMAYSNQPQHF. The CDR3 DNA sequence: TGTGCCAGTAGTATGGCATATAGCAATCAGCCCCAGCATTTT.

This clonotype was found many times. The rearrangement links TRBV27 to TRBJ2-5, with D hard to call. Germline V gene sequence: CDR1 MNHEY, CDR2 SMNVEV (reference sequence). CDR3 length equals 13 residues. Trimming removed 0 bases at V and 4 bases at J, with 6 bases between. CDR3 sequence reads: CASSLSFIETQYF. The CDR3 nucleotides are TGTGCCAGCAGTTTATCATTTATAGAGACCCAGTACTTC.

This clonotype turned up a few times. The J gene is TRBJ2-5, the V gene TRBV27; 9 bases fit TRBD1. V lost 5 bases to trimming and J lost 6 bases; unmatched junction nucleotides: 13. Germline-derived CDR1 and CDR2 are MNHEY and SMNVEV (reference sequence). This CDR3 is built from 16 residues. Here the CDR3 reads CASSTLGQGLRKTQYF. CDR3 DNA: TGTGCCAGCAGTACTCTCGGACAGGGGTTAAGGAAGACCCAGTACTTC.

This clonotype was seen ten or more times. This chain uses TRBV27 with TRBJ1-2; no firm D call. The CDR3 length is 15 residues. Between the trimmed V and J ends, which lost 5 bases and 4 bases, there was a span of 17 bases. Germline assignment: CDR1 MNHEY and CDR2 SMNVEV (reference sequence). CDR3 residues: CASSPLALSFYGYTF. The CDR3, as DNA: TGTGCCAGCAGTCCCCTAGCCCTTAGCTTCTATGGCTACACCTTC.

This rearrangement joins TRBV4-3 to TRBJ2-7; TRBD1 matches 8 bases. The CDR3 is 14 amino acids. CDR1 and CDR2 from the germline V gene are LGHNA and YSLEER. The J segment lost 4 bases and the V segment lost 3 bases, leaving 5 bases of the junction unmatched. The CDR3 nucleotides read TGCGCCAGCAGCCAGAGGACAGGGAATTACGAGCAGTACTTC. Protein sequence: CASSQRTGNYEQYF.

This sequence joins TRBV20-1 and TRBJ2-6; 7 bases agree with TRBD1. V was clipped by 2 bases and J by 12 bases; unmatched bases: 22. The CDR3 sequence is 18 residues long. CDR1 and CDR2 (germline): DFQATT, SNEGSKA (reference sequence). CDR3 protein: CSARSHQLHRDSHPVLTF. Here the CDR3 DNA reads TGCAGTGCTAGATCCCACCAACTACACCGGGACAGTCATCCCGTCCTGACTTTC.

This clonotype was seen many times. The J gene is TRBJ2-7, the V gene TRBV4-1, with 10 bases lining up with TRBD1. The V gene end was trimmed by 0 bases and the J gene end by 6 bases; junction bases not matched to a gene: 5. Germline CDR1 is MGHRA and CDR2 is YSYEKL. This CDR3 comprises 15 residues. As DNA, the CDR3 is TGCGCCAGCAGCCAAGACCGGGACAGGGGACTCGAGCAGTACTTC. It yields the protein CASSQDRDRGLEQYF.

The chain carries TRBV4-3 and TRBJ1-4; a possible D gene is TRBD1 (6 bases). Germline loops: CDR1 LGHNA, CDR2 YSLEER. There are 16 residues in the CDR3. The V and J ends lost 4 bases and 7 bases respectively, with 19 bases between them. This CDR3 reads CASSPRTGIEGEKLFF. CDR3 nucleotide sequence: TGCGCCAGCAGCCCGCGAACAGGGATCGAAGGTGAAAAACTGTTTTTT.

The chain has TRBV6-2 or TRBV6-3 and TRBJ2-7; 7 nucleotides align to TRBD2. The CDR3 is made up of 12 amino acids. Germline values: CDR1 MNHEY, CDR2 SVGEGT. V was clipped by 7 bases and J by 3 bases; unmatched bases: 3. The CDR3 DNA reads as TGTGCCAGCAAACCTAGCGGCTACGAGCAGTACTTC. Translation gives CASKPSGYEQYF.

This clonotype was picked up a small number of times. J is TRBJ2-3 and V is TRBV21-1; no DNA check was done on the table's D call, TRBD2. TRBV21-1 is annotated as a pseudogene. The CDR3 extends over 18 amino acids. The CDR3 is CASSPPWTSGRAGDTQYF. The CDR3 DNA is TGTGCCAGCAGCCCTCCTTGGACTAGCGGGAGGGCCGGGGATACGCAGTATTTT.

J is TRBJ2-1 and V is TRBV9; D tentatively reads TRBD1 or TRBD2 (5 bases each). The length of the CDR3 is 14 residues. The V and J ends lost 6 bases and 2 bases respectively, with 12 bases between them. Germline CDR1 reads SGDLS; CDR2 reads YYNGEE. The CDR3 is CASTAGTTYNEQFF. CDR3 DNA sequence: TGTGCCAGCACCGCCGGGACCACCTACAATGAGCAGTTCTTC.

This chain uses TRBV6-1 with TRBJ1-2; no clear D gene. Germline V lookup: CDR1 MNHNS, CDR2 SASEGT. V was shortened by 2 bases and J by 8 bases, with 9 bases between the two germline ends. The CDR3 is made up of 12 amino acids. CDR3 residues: CASSETGRGYTF. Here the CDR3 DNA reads TGTGCCAGCAGTGAAACGGGGAGAGGCTACACCTTC.

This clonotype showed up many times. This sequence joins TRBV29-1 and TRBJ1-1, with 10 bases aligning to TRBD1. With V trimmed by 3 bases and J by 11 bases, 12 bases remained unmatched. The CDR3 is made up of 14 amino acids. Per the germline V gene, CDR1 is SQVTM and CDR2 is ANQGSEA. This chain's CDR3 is CSVDEGTGANGAFF. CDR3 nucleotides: TGCAGCGTTGATGAGGGGACAGGGGCCAACGGTGCTTTCTTT. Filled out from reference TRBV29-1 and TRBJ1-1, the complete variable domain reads SAVISQKPSRDICQRGTSLTIQCQVDSQVTMMFWYRQQPGQSLTLIATANQGSEATYESGFVIDKFPISRPNLTFSTLTVSNMSPEDSSIYLCSVDEGTGANGAFFGQGTRLTVV.

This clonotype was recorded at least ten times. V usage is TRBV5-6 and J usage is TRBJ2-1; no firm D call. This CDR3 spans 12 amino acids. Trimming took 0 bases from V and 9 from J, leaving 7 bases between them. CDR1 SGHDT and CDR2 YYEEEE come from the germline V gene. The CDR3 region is CASSLARGEQFF. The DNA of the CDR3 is TGTGCCAGCAGCTTGGCCCGTGGTGAGCAGTTCTTC.

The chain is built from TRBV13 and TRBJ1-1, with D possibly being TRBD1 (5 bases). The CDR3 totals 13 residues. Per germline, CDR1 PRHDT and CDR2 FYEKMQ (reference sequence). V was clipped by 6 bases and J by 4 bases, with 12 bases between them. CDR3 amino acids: CASSWQGLTEAFF. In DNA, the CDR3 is TGTGCCAGCAGTTGGCAGGGCCTCACTGAAGCTTTCTTT.

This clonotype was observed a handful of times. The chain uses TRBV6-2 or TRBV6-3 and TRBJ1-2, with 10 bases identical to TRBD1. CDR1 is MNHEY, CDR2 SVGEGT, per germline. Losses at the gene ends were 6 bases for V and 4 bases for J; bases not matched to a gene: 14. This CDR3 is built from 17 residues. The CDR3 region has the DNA TGTGCCAGCAGCGCCGCCAAGACAGGGGGCTATGTCTATGGCTACACCTTC. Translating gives CASSAAKTGGYVYGYTF.